The clone carrying this T cell receptor (beta chain) came up many times. The antigen is undetermined. This sample stems from a study of T cells after yellow fever vaccination. Study-level results: Across the CD4 and CD8 compartments, a small share of clonotypes was present in both.

Making TCR cDNA involved 5'RACE template switching, which added UMIs and a universal primer site. TCRdb redid the calling of the 5' RACE reads with MiXCR, one entry per CDR3 protein. The sample contains about 140,000 distinct CDR3 sequences, 7.7% of which appear only once. The source material was CD4+ T cells sorted from PBMCs, sampled 5 days after the yellow fever booster vaccination. This TCR derives from a man aged 30-40 years who received the YFV17D yellow fever vaccine.

The CDR3 loop reads CSVVGGGMGETQYF. The CDR3 DNA follows: TGCAGCGTGGTGGGGGGCGGGATGGGAGAGACCCAGTACTTC. The rearrangement joins TRBV29-1 to TRBJ2-5; either TRBD1 or TRBD2 may supply D (6 bases each). Germline assignment: CDR1 SQVTM and CDR2 ANQGSEA. CDR3 size: 14 residues. V lost 6 bases and J lost 4, with 18 bases in between.